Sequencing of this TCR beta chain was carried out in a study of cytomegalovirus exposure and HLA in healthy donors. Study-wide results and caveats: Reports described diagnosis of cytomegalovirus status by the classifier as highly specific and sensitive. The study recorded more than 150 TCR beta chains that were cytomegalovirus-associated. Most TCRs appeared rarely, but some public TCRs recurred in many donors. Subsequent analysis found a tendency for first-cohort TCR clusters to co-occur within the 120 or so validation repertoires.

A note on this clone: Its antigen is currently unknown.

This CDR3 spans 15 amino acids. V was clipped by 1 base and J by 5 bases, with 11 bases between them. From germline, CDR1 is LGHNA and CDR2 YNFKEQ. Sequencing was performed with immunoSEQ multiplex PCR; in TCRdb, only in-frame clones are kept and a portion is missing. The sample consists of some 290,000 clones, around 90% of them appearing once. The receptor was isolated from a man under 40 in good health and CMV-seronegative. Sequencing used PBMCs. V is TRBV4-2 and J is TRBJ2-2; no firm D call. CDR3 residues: CASSQVWQLTGELFF. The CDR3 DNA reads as TGTGCCAGCAGCCAAGTTTGGCAGTTGACCGGGGAGCTGTTTTTT.